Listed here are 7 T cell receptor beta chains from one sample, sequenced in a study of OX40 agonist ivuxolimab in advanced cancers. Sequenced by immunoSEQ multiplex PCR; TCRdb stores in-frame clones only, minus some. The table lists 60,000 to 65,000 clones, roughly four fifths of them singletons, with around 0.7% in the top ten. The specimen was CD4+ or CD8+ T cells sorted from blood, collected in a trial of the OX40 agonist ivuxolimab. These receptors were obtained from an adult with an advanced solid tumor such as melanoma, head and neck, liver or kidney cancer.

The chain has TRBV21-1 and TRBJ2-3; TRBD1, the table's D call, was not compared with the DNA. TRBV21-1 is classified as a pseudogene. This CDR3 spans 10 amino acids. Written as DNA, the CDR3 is TGTGCCAGCAATGGGACAGGGTCGTATTTT. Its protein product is CASNGTGSYF.

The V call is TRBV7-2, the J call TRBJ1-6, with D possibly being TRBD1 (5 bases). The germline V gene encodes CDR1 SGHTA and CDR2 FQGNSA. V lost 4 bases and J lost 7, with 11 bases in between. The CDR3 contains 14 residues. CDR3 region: CASSYQGQNSPLHF. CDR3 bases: TGTGCCAGCAGCTATCAGGGTCAAAATTCACCCCTCCACTTT.

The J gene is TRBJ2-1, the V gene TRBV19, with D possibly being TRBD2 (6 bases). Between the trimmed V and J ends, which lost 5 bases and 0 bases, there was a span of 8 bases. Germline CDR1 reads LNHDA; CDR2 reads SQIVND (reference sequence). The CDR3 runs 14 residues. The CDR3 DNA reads TGTGCCAGTAGTCCCGGGGGCTCCTACAATGAGCAGTTCTTC. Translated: CASSPGGSYNEQFF.

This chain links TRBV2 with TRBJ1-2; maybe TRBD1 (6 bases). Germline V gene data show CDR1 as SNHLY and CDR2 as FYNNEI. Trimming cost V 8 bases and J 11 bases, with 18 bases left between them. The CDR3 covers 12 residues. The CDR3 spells CASRPDTGCYTF. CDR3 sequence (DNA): TGTGCCAGCCGTCCGGATACAGGGTGTTACACCTTC.

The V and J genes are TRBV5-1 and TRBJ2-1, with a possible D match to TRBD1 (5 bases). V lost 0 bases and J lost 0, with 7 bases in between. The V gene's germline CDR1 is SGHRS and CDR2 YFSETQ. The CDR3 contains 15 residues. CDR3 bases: TGCGCCAGCAGCTTGGACAGGAGCTCCTACAATGAGCAGTTCTTC. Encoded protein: CASSLDRSSYNEQFF.

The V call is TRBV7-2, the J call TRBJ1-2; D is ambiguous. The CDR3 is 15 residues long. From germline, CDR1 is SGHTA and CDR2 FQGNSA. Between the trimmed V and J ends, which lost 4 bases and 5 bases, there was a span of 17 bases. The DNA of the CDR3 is TGTGCCAGCAGCTACCAGATAAACTGGAGGTATGGCTACACCTTC. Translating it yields CASSYQINWRYGYTF.

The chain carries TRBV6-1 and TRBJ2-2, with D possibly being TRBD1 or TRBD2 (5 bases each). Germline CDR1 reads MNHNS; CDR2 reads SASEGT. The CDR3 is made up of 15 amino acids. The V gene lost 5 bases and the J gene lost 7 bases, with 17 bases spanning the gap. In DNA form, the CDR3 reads TGTGCCAGCAGTACAGGACTGCCCGGTGGCGGGGAGCTGTTTTTT. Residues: CASSTGLPGGGELFF.